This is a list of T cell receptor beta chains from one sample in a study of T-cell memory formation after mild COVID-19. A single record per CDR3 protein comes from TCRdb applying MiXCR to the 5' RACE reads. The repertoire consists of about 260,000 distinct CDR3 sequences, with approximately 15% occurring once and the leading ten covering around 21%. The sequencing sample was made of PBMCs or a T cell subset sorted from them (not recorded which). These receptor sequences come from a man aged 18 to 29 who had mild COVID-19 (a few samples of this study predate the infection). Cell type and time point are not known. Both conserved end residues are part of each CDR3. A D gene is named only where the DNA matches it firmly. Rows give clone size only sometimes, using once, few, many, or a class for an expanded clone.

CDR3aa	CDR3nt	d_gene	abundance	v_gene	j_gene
CASSLVFLAGEDTQYF	TGTGCCAGCAGCTTAGTCTTCCTAGCGGGGGAAGATACGCAGTATTTT	TRBD2	.	TRBV11-2	TRBJ2-3
CASRTGSNEQFF	TGTGCCAGCAGAACAGGGAGCAATGAGCAGTTCTTC	.	few	TRBV7-9	TRBJ2-1
CASKELGSTDTQYF	TGTGCCAGTAAAGAGTTGGGAAGCACAGATACGCAGTATTTT	.	few	TRBV19	TRBJ2-3
CASSRLGGTDTQYF	TGTGCCAGCTCACGCCTCGGGGGGACCGATACGCAGTATTTT	TRBD2	once	TRBV12-3/TRBV12-4	TRBJ2-3
CASSRDFQETQYF	TGTGCCAGCAGCCGGGACTTCCAAGAGACCCAGTACTTC	.	few	TRBV7-3	TRBJ2-5
CASSSPDRLNEQFF	TGCGCCAGCAGCTCGCCGGACAGGCTCAATGAGCAGTTCTTC	TRBD1	.	TRBV5-1	TRBJ2-1
CSARDRSNYEQYF	TGCAGTGCTAGAGATCGGTCCAACTACGAGCAGTACTTC	.	.	TRBV20-1	TRBJ2-7
CASSLGGGPQFF	TGTGCCAGCAGTTTGGGCGGGGGCCCCCAGTTCTTC	.	.	TRBV12-3/TRBV12-4	TRBJ2-1
CASSQISGYEQYF	TGCGCCAGCAGCCAGATATCAGGGTACGAGCAGTACTTC	.	.	TRBV4-3	TRBJ2-7
CASNREFSYNSPLHF	TGTGCCAGCAACAGGGAATTCTCCTATAATTCACCCCTCCACTTT	.	.	TRBV2	TRBJ1-6
CSVEQGRNNYGYTF	TGCAGCGTTGAACAGGGTCGCAATAACTATGGCTACACCTTC	.	.	TRBV29-1	TRBJ1-2
CASSQNRGTPRANEKLFF	TGTGCCAGCAGCCAAAACCGCGGGACACCTAGGGCTAATGAAAAACTGTTTTTT	.	.	TRBV4-2	TRBJ1-4
CASSLMGGSPGELFF	TGTGCCAGCAGCTTGATGGGGGGGAGCCCCGGGGAGCTGTTTTTT	TRBD2	.	TRBV7-9	TRBJ2-2
CASSRPGSDTQYF	TGCGCCAGCAGTCGTCCGGGCTCAGATACGCAGTATTTT	.	.	TRBV5-1	TRBJ2-3
CASSYPGRGTYGYTF	TGTGCCAGCAGTTACCCCGGGAGAGGGACCTATGGCTACACCTTC	.	.	TRBV6-5	TRBJ1-2
CASSIGTVGGELFF	TGCGCCAGCAGCATAGGGACAGTCGGCGGGGAGCTGTTTTTT	TRBD1	.	TRBV5-1	TRBJ2-2
CASSFAYEQFF	TGTGCCAGCAGTTTCGCGTATGAGCAGTTCTTC	.	few	TRBV12-3/TRBV12-4	TRBJ2-1
CASSPGRVGNQPQHF	TGCGCCAGCAGCCCTGGCCGGGTAGGCAATCAGCCCCAGCATTTT	.	few	TRBV4-1	TRBJ1-5
CATSSLGARAGSPLHF	TGTGCCACCAGCAGTCTCGGGGCCAGGGCGGGTTCACCCCTCCACTTT	.	few	TRBV15	TRBJ1-6